These T cell receptor beta chains were read from a single sample in a study of T cells after yellow fever vaccination. TCRdb used MiXCR to reprocess the 5' RACE reads, holding one entry per CDR3 protein. The profile shows about 550,000 distinct CDR3 sequences, about a fifth of them singletons. The sample in question was PBMCs, obtained 15 days after the yellow fever booster vaccination. These receptors were taken from a young man who received the YFV17D yellow fever vaccine. Each CDR3 is given with its conserved first and last residue. The D gene is left open where the match is weak. Not every row has a clone size; where given, it reads once, few, many or a size class.

clone_size | d_call | j_call | v_call | cdr3_length | cdr3_nt | cdr3_aa
- | - | TRBJ2-2 | TRBV5-1 | 14 | TGCGCCAGCAGCTTGGGGAGTGCGGGCGGGGAGCTGTTTTTT | CASSLGSAGGELFF
- | TRBD1 | TRBJ2-7 | TRBV7-9 | 15 | TGTGCCAGCAGCTTTAAGGGGGCACCCTCCTACGAGCAGTACTTC | CASSFKGAPSYEQYF
- | TRBD2 | TRBJ2-5 | TRBV20-1 | 14 | TGCAGTGCCGATGGACTAGCGGGAGACGAGACCCAGTACTTC | CSADGLAGDETQYF
few | TRBD2 | TRBJ2-4 | TRBV11-2 | 18 | TGTGCCAGCAGCTTAGGTCTTCTAGCGGGAGGTTCCAAAAACATTCAGTACTTC | CASSLGLLAGGSKNIQYF
- | TRBD2 | TRBJ2-7 | TRBV6-5 | 16 | TGTGCCAGCAGTTACGGCCGAGCGGGAGGGATCTACGAGCAGTACTTC | CASSYGRAGGIYEQYF
few | - | TRBJ2-7 | TRBV12-3/TRBV12-4 | 12 | TGTGCCAGCAGTCTTTTTCCCCACGAGCAGTACTTC | CASSLFPHEQYF
few | - | TRBJ1-1 | TRBV7-2 | 13 | TGTGCCAGCAGCCAAGCCAGGAACACTGAAGCTTTCTTT | CASSQARNTEAFF
- | TRBD1 | TRBJ1-1 | TRBV7-8 | 14 | TGTGCCAGCAGCTTCGACAGGGGGCAGGCTGAAGCTTTCTTT | CASSFDRGQAEAFF
- | - | TRBJ1-4 | TRBV12-3/TRBV12-4 | 14 | TGTGCCAGCAGGAAGACGGAGGGCGGGGAAAAACTGTTTTTT | CASRKTEGGEKLFF
- | - | TRBJ2-1 | TRBV4-3 | 13 | TGCGCCAGCAGCCAAGACGAACCTGGGGCGCAGTTCTTC | CASSQDEPGAQFF
- | - | TRBJ1-1 | TRBV3-1 | 15 | TGTGCCAGCAGCCAAGCAGGATCCAGCGGGGGGGAGCATTTCTTT | CASSQAGSSGGEHFF
few | - | TRBJ2-1 | TRBV24-1 | 17 | TGTGCCACCAGTGATCCCAGGGGCGGGGTGAAGGGCGGTGAGCAGTTCTTC | CATSDPRGGVKGGEQFF
few | TRBD1 | TRBJ1-1 | TRBV6-2/TRBV6-3 | 14 | TGTGCCAGCAGTTACTCGGATTACAGGGGTGAAGCTTTCTTT | CASSYSDYRGEAFF
- | - | TRBJ2-1 | TRBV20-1 | 10 | TGCAGTGCACCCCGGGGTTCTCCGTTCTTC | CSAPRGSPFF
few | TRBD2 | TRBJ2-5 | TRBV11-2 | 18 | TGTGCCAGCAGCTTAGTAGGGTCTCAGACTAGCGGAAAAGAGACCCAGTACTTC | CASSLVGSQTSGKETQYF
- | - | TRBJ2-7 | TRBV12-3/TRBV12-4 | 16 | TGTGCCAGCAGCCGCCCGGCAGGACGCGTAAACTACGAGCAGTACTTC | CASSRPAGRVNYEQYF
few | TRBD2 | TRBJ2-7 | TRBV29-1 | 17 | TGCAGCGTGATAGGACTAGCGGGAGGGTCTATGAGGGGCGAGCAGTACTTC | CSVIGLAGGSMRGEQYF
few | TRBD1 | TRBJ1-1 | TRBV6-2/TRBV6-3 | 13 | TGTGCCAGCAGTATTGAACAGGGGCTGCGAGCTTTCTTT | CASSIEQGLRAFF
- | - | TRBJ2-1 | TRBV5-3 | 10 | TGTGCCAGAAGCTTGGATGAGCAGTTCTTC | CARSLDEQFF
- | - | TRBJ1-4 | TRBV4-2 | 15 | TGTGCCAGCAGCCAAGAAGGGACGAGGAATGAAAAACTGTTTTTT | CASSQEGTRNEKLFF
- | TRBD1 | TRBJ1-4 | TRBV4-3 | 16 | TGCGCCAGCAGCCAATCAGGAGGCAGGGGGGGAGAAAAACTGTCTTTT | CASSQSGGRGGEKLSF
- | - | TRBJ2-7 | TRBV3-1 | 12 | TGTGCCAGCAGCCAAGGCAGTTCCGAGCAGTACTTC | CASSQGSSEQYF
- | - | TRBJ1-1 | TRBV12-3/TRBV12-4 | 13 | TGTGCCAGCAGGCCAGAAATCCGCACTGAAGCTTTCTTT | CASRPEIRTEAFF
many | - | TRBJ2-3 | TRBV7-3 | 16 | TGTGCCAGCAGCCTCCAAGGGGCTAGCAGCACAGATACGCAGTATTTT | CASSLQGASSTDTQYF
- | - | TRBJ1-2 | TRBV5-6 | 16 | TGTGCCAGCAGCACCCGGACACCAGGGGCTCTCTATGGCTACACCTTC | CASSTRTPGALYGYTF
few | - | TRBJ1-5 | TRBV6-1 | 14 | TGTGCCAGCAAACCTGGACTGACGAATCAGCCCCAGCATTTT | CASKPGLTNQPQHF
- | - | TRBJ2-7 | TRBV3-1 | 16 | TGTGCCAGCAGCTTTGAAGCTAGAAGCTTAGGGTACGAGCAGTACTTC | CASSFEARSLGYEQYF
- | - | TRBJ2-7 | TRBV10-3 | 15 | TGTGCCATCAGTGAGGCAACCGACAGCTCCTACGAGCAGTACTTC | CAISEATDSSYEQYF
- | - | TRBJ1-5 | TRBV30 | 13 | TGTGCCTGGAACCGGGGAAGCAATCAGCCCCAGCATTTT | CAWNRGSNQPQHF